This is a list of T cell receptor beta chains from one sample in a study of blood T cell repertoires in COVID-19. Using immunoSEQ multiplex PCR, the repertoire was profiled, and TCRdb retains in-frame clones only, with some absent. The data contain 500,000 or so clones, about 85% of them singletons. The sample taken for sequencing was PBMCs or T cells enriched from blood (not recorded which). The receptor source for this set is a woman younger than 35 who had recovered from COVID-19. The CDR3 runs from the conserved cysteine through the conserved F or W. The order of the fields is V gene, D gene, J gene, clone size, CDR3 DNA, CDR3 protein. D genes are given only for firm matches. For some rows the clone size is stated as once, few or many, or as a class when expanded; others skip it.

v_call: TRBV5-8
d_call: TRBD1
j_call: TRBJ2-1
clone_size: .
cdr3_nt: TGTGCCAGCAGCCGGGGACAGGGGTTTATCCACAATGAGCAGTTCTTC
cdr3_aa: CASSRGQGFIHNEQFF

v_call: TRBV18
d_call: .
j_call: TRBJ1-1
clone_size: .
cdr3_nt: TGTGCCAGCTCACTCGGAGTAGTGATGTACACTGAAGCTTTCTTT
cdr3_aa: CASSLGVVMYTEAFF

v_call: TRBV10-3
d_call: .
j_call: TRBJ1-1
clone_size: .
cdr3_nt: TGTGCCCTTAGCCCGGACGGGGGGAACACTGAAGCTTTCTTT
cdr3_aa: CALSPDGGNTEAFF

v_call: TRBV5-1
d_call: .
j_call: TRBJ1-1
clone_size: .
cdr3_nt: TGCGCCAGCAGCTTGGACGTGATGGGGGCCGGTGGTAATGAAGCTTTCTTT
cdr3_aa: CASSLDVMGAGGNEAFF

v_call: TRBV3-1/TRBV3-2
d_call: .
j_call: TRBJ1-2
clone_size: .
cdr3_nt: TGTGCCAGCAGCTGGGACATGGTGGGCTATGGCTACACCTTC
cdr3_aa: CASSWDMVGYGYTF

v_call: TRBV6-6
d_call: TRBD1
j_call: TRBJ1-2
clone_size: .
cdr3_nt: TGTGCCAGCAGTTACTTTGGGACAGGGATTTATGGCTACACCTTC
cdr3_aa: CASSYFGTGIYGYTF

v_call: TRBV6-1
d_call: TRBD2
j_call: TRBJ2-3
clone_size: .
cdr3_nt: TGTGCCAGCAGTGAACTAGCGGGGGGGTCGGATACGCAGTATTTT
cdr3_aa: CASSELAGGSDTQYF

v_call: TRBV2
d_call: .
j_call: TRBJ1-2
clone_size: .
cdr3_nt: TGTGCCAGCAGTGTGACAGGTTACACGGTTGGGGGCTACACCTTC
cdr3_aa: CASSVTGYTVGGYTF

v_call: TRBV27
d_call: .
j_call: TRBJ1-6
clone_size: .
cdr3_nt: TGTGCCAGCCGCAAATGGGCAGGGGATTCACCCCTCCACTTT
cdr3_aa: CASRKWAGDSPLHF

v_call: TRBV3-1/TRBV3-2
d_call: TRBD1
j_call: TRBJ1-1
clone_size: .
cdr3_nt: TGTGCCAGCAGCCAAGGGGAACGACAGGGCGCTTTCTTT
cdr3_aa: CASSQGERQGAFF

v_call: TRBV2
d_call: .
j_call: TRBJ1-4
clone_size: few
cdr3_nt: TGTGCCAGCAGGGAATCCGGGACACCTAAACTGTTTTTT
cdr3_aa: CASRESGTPKLFF

v_call: TRBV12-3/TRBV12-4
d_call: .
j_call: TRBJ2-3
clone_size: .
cdr3_nt: TGTGCCAGCAGCAACACAGATACGCAGTATTTT
cdr3_aa: CASSNTDTQYF

v_call: TRBV5-4
d_call: TRBD2
j_call: TRBJ2-3
clone_size: once
cdr3_nt: TGTGCCAGCAGCTTGGAAAGCGGGGGGCGAACAGATACGCAGTATTTT
cdr3_aa: CASSLESGGRTDTQYF

v_call: TRBV2
d_call: .
j_call: TRBJ1-1
clone_size: .
cdr3_nt: TGTGCCAGCAGTGATCCGGCAGGACTTGAAGCTTTCTTT
cdr3_aa: CASSDPAGLEAFF

v_call: TRBV5-5
d_call: .
j_call: TRBJ2-3
clone_size: .
cdr3_nt: TGTGCCGGAAGAGGCACAAAGGGCACAGATACGCAGTATTTT
cdr3_aa: CAGRGTKGTDTQYF

v_call: TRBV30
d_call: TRBD1
j_call: TRBJ1-1
clone_size: .
cdr3_nt: TGTGCCTGGAGTGTACGCACAGGGGGCGAAGCTTTCTTT
cdr3_aa: CAWSVRTGGEAFF

v_call: TRBV5-4
d_call: TRBD1
j_call: TRBJ1-1
clone_size: .
cdr3_nt: TGTGCCAGCAGCCGGATGGGACAGGGGAACACTGAAGCTTTCTTT
cdr3_aa: CASSRMGQGNTEAFF

v_call: TRBV6-4
d_call: .
j_call: TRBJ1-1
clone_size: .
cdr3_nt: TGTGCCAGCAGACCGGGACACCAGAACACTGAAGCTTTCTTT
cdr3_aa: CASRPGHQNTEAFF

v_call: TRBV3-1/TRBV3-2
d_call: .
j_call: TRBJ1-3
clone_size: once
cdr3_nt: TGTGCCAGCAGCCAAGAACCTAGCTCTGGAAACACCATATATTTT
cdr3_aa: CASSQEPSSGNTIYF

v_call: TRBV6-5
d_call: .
j_call: TRBJ1-6
clone_size: .
cdr3_nt: TGTGCCAGCAGTCCTTGGCAATATAATTCACCCCTCCACTTT
cdr3_aa: CASSPWQYNSPLHF

v_call: TRBV23-1
d_call: TRBD1
j_call: TRBJ1-6
clone_size: once
cdr3_nt: TGCGCCAGCAGTCCCCGGACAGGGGACCGTTCACCCCTCCACTTT
cdr3_aa: CASSPRTGDRSPLHF

v_call: TRBV2
d_call: .
j_call: TRBJ2-7
clone_size: .
cdr3_nt: TGTGCCAGCAGTGAAAATTCCGGGGAGCAGTACTTC
cdr3_aa: CASSENSGEQYF

v_call: TRBV7-9
d_call: .
j_call: TRBJ2-2
clone_size: .
cdr3_nt: TGTGCCAGCAGCATGGCCCCTCCAGACACCGGGGAGCTGTTTTTT
cdr3_aa: CASSMAPPDTGELFF

v_call: TRBV5-5
d_call: TRBD1
j_call: TRBJ1-3
clone_size: few
cdr3_nt: TGTGCCAGCAGCCTACAGACAGGGGGCCCGAACACCATATATTTT
cdr3_aa: CASSLQTGGPNTIYF

v_call: TRBV9
d_call: .
j_call: TRBJ2-5
clone_size: .
cdr3_nt: TGTGCCAGCAGCCAGGGCACTAGCACCCCTCAAGAGACCCAGTACTTC
cdr3_aa: CASSQGTSTPQETQYF

v_call: TRBV12-3/TRBV12-4
d_call: .
j_call: TRBJ2-1
clone_size: .
cdr3_nt: TGTGCCACCCGGGGGAATGAGCAGTTCTTC
cdr3_aa: CATRGNEQFF

v_call: TRBV5-1
d_call: TRBD1
j_call: TRBJ1-2
clone_size: .
cdr3_nt: TGCGCCAGCAGCTTGCCAACAGGGGAGATGGGGGATGATGGCTACACCTTC
cdr3_aa: CASSLPTGEMGDDGYTF

v_call: TRBV5-1
d_call: TRBD1
j_call: TRBJ2-1
clone_size: .
cdr3_nt: TGCGCCAGCAGCTCAACCAGGGGGCAGTATGAGCAGTTCTTC
cdr3_aa: CASSSTRGQYEQFF

v_call: TRBV7-2
d_call: .
j_call: TRBJ1-5
clone_size: .
cdr3_nt: TGTGCCAGCAGCTTAGGGTATGGGGGGGCGCGGAGCAATCAGCCCCAGCATTTT
cdr3_aa: CASSLGYGGARSNQPQHF